This entry features one TCR beta chain sequence. What it recognizes is unknown. The record originates from a study of OX40 agonist ivuxolimab in advanced cancers. V shed 7 bases and J 5 bases; nucleotides not matched to a gene: 8. Germline CDR1 SNHLY, CDR2 FYNNEI. The CDR3 extends over 15 amino acids. The protocol was immunoSEQ multiplex PCR, while the TCRdb copy is restricted to in-frame clones and leaves out a portion. Here the sample spans approximately 74,000 clones, roughly four fifths being singletons. Study results and caveats: Partial responders treated at 0.1-3.0 mg/kg exhibited clonal expansion among the lowest measured.

V usage is TRBV2 and J usage is TRBJ2-5; 12 bases map to TRBD2. The source of this sequence is an adult with an advanced solid tumor such as melanoma, head and neck, liver or kidney cancer. The material sequenced was CD4+ or CD8+ T cells sorted from blood, taken in a trial of the OX40 agonist ivuxolimab. The chain's CDR3 is CASNGLAGLLETQYF. The CDR3 nucleotides are TGTGCCAGCAACGGACTAGCGGGGCTTTTGGAGACCCAGTACTTC.